The clone carrying this T cell receptor (beta chain) has only a few counts. The record originates from a study of patients and donors after allogeneic stem cell transplantation. Germline values: CDR1 SQVTM, CDR2 ANQGSEA. V was clipped by 5 bases and J by 4 bases; unmatched bases: 5. The CDR3 covers 12 residues. Each CDR3 protein gets one entry after TCRdb re-called the RT-PCR reads with MiXCR. Among fewer than 500,000 distinct CDR3 sequences listed, 16% were seen once. This chain joins TRBV29-1 and TRBJ2-7; 7 nucleotides line up with TRBD1. Sequencing input: blood, either unsorted or a sorted T cell fraction (not recorded which). This clonotype originated in a human donor who was either an allogeneic HSCT recipient or a stem cell or donor lymphocyte infusion donor (not recorded which). It is not recorded whose cells these are; they may come from a transplant donor. CDR3: CSVMSDRYEQYF. DNA of the CDR3: TGCAGCGTTATGTCGGACAGGTACGAGCAGTACTTC.